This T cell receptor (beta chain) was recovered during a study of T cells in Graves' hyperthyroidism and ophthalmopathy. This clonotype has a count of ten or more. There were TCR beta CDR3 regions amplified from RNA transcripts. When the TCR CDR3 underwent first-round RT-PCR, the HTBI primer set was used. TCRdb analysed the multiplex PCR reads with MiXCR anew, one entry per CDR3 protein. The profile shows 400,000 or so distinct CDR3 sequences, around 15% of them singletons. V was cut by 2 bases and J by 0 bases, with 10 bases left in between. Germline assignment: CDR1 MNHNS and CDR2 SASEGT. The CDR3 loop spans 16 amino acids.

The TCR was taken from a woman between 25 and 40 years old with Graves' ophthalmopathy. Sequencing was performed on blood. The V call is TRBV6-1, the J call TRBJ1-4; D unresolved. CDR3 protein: CASSEISGATNEKLFF. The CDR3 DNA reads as TGTGCCAGCAGTGAAATTTCCGGAGCAACTAATGAAAAACTGTTTTTT.